The following is a TCR beta chain sequence with its context. V was shortened by 3 bases and J by 9 bases, with 9 bases between the two germline ends. This CDR3 is built from 12 residues. The germline V gene encodes CDR1 LNHDA and CDR2 SQIVND (reference sequence). This sample was taken from a study of beta chain features in type 1 diabetes. For the study at large: Sorted cells from all samples, numbering 100 million to 120 million, were examined.

The study reverse transcribed the entire isolated RNA, so it sequenced expressed TCRB transcripts. The protocol was immunoSEQ multiplex PCR, while the TCRdb copy is restricted to in-frame clones and leaves out a portion. The data contain about 930,000 clones, roughly a sixth of them singletons. Source material: naive CD4+ T cells from blood. This sequence was found in a young woman in good health. V gene TRBV19 combines with J gene TRBJ2-1; D remains unclear. CDR3 protein: CASSIYASEQFF. CDR3 nucleotide sequence: TGTGCCAGTAGTATCTATGCCAGTGAGCAGTTCTTC.